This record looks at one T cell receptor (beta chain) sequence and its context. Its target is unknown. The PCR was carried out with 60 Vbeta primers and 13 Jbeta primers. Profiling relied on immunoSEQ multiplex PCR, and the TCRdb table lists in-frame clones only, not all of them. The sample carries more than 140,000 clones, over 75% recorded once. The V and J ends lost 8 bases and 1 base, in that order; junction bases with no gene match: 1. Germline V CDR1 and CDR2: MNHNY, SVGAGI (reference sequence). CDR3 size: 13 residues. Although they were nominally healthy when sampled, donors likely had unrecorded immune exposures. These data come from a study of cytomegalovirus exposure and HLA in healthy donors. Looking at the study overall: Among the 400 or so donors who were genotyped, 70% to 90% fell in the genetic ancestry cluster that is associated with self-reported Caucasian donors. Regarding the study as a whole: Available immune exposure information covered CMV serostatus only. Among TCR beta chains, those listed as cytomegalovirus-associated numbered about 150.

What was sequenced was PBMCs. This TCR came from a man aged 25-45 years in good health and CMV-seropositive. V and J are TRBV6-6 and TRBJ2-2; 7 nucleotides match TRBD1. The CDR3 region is CASRQGNTGELFF. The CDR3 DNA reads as TGTGCCAGCCGACAGGGGAACACCGGGGAGCTGTTTTTT.